Below are 10 T cell receptor beta chains sequenced from a single sample in a study of T cells in Graves' hyperthyroidism and ophthalmopathy. Authors of the study amplified TCR beta CDR3 regions from RNA transcripts. An initial round of RT-PCR targeting the TCR CDR3 relied on the HTBI primer set. TCRdb ran MiXCR on the multiplex PCR reads and lists one entry per CDR3 protein. This sample has 300,000 to 450,000 distinct CDR3 sequences, with about a sixth found just once. Material for sequencing was blood. The receptors derive from a woman between 25 and 40 years old with Graves' hyperthyroidism that later progressed to Graves' ophthalmopathy.

At least ten counts were recorded for this clonotype. The CDR3 nucleotides are TGCGCCAGCAGCAATGGACTTCAAGAGACCCAGTACTTC. It yields the protein CASSNGLQETQYF. The chain is built from TRBV4-1 and TRBJ2-5, with D possibly matching TRBD2 (5 bases). Trimming left V 5 bases short and J 2 bases short, with 9 bases between. Looked up from germline, CDR1 is MGHRA and CDR2 is YSYEKL. The CDR3 is made up of 13 amino acids.

The rearrangement links TRBV7-9 to TRBJ2-3; D unresolved. V was pared by 5 bases and J by 0 bases, with 9 bases between. This CDR3 has 14 residues. Germline CDR1 and CDR2: SEHNR and FQNEAQ (reference sequence). CDR3 sequence: CASSRAPSTDTQYF. Here the CDR3 DNA reads TGTGCCAGCAGCCGGGCACCTAGCACAGATACGCAGTATTTT.

In this sample, this clonotype turned up a few times. The chain recombines TRBV5-5 with TRBJ2-7, with D perhaps TRBD2 (5 bases). This CDR3 region has 16 residues. Trimming took off 4 bases at V and 0 bases at J, with 17 bases between the two ends. Germline-derived CDR1 and CDR2 are SGHKS and YYEKEE (reference sequence). This CDR3 is CASSLSGGSSSYEQYF. The CDR3 nucleotides read TGTGCCAGCAGCCTTTCTGGAGGTAGTAGCTCCTACGAGCAGTACTTC.

There are many counts of this clonotype. The chain combines TRBV7-9 with TRBJ2-7, with TRBD1 matching 8 bases. Germline V gives CDR1 SEHNR, CDR2 FQNEAQ (reference sequence). V was clipped by 3 bases and J by 4 bases; unmatched bases: 8. This CDR3 has 15 residues. The CDR3 DNA reads TGTGCCAGCAGCTTCGTGGGGCAGGGGGCTTACGAGCAGTACTTC. Its translation is CASSFVGQGAYEQYF.

This clonotype was seen many times. V and J are TRBV28 and TRBJ2-7, with D unclear. Between the trimmed V and J ends, which lost 3 bases and 6 bases, there was a span of 18 bases. Germline V gene sequence: CDR1 MDHEN, CDR2 SYDVKM. The CDR3 is 15 residues long. This CDR3 is CASSFERAYAGEQYF. The CDR3 DNA sequence: TGTGCCAGCAGTTTCGAGCGAGCATACGCAGGCGAGCAGTACTTC.

The chain employs TRBV6-1 and TRBJ2-5, with a possible D match to TRBD1 (6 bases). The CDR3 consists of 14 residues. Trimming cost V 5 bases and J 2 bases, with 12 bases left between them. CDR1 MNHNS and CDR2 SASEGT come from the germline V gene. The CDR3: CASSPGQSQETQYF. For the CDR3, the DNA is TGTGCCAGCAGTCCGGGACAATCACAAGAGACCCAGTACTTC.

This clonotype was found many times. The chain carries TRBV15 and TRBJ1-3; TRBD1 might be the D (6 bases). V lost 3 bases, J lost 2 bases, and 14 bases lay in between. The CDR3 loop spans 16 amino acids. Germline CDR1 and CDR2: LNHNV and YYDKDF (reference sequence). CDR3 DNA sequence: TGTGCCACCAGCAGGGCCCGAGGGGGGACTGGAAACACCATATATTTT. Its protein product is CATSRARGGTGNTIYF.

This chain connects TRBV4-1 to TRBJ2-2, with a weak D call TRBD1 (5 bases). Germline CDR1 reads MGHRA; CDR2 reads YSYEKL. Deletions cut 4 bases from V and 3 bases from J, with 15 bases between. The CDR3 loop spans 16 amino acids. CDR3 sequence reads: CASSPQPGRDTGELFF. CDR3 coding DNA: TGCGCCAGCAGCCCTCAACCGGGCAGGGACACCGGGGAGCTGTTTTTT.

V gene TRBV5-1 combines with J gene TRBJ2-3; TRBD1 might be the D (7 bases). Germline V CDR1 and CDR2: SGHRS, YFSETQ. V lost 4 bases and J 2 bases, leaving 20 bases between the germline ends. The CDR3 length is 17 residues. This CDR3 reads CASSRRFQGGDTDTQYF. The DNA of the CDR3 is TGCGCCAGCAGCCGACGCTTCCAGGGGGGAGACACAGATACGCAGTATTTT.

The chain carries TRBV5-1 and TRBJ1-3; D remains ambiguous. Trimming removed 0 bases at V and 0 bases at J, with 7 bases between. Germline assignment: CDR1 SGHRS and CDR2 YFSETQ. This CDR3 spans 15 amino acids. The CDR3 loop reads CASSLVGVSGNTIYF. DNA of the CDR3: TGCGCCAGCAGCTTGGTCGGGGTCTCTGGAAACACCATATATTTT.